This T cell receptor (beta chain) was observed in a study of CD8 T cells in ankylosing spondylitis (dated by TCRdb to 2016 to 2017). In the study overall: The study profiled T cell receptor beta repertoires in healthy donors and ankylosing spondylitis patients to find disease-linked TCR variants. The whole study cohort included 90 to 120 healthy donors and 25 or so ankylosing spondylitis patients. Peripheral blood samples were taken, and synovial fluid was additionally collected from ankylosing spondylitis patients. What the work shows at the level of the full study, not this receptor alone: A TCR beta motif of 8 or 9 highly homologous amino acid variants appeared characteristic of blood from ankylosing spondylitis patients. Some of the motif variants had been reported before in the synovial fluid and blood of reactive arthritis patients, a finding that suggests common disease-initiation mechanisms. A CD8+ phenotype was shown by the disease-linked clones, which were found at relatively low frequencies in peripheral blood. According to the report, matched synovial fluid samples from ankylosing spondylitis patients were significantly enriched for the disease-linked clones.

The data were produced on an Illumina HiSeq 2500. Quantitative 5'-RACE with molecular barcodes was used to prepare TCR beta libraries. The paper's data handling went like this. A new computational method, built on a probabilistic model of VDJ rearrangement, was used to identify disease-linked TCR variants. The public reads were run again by TCRdb, first through fastp at Q25 and then through MiXCR, and only productive beta chains were kept. CDR3 protein duplicates are merged, each entry listing the most common genes and DNA. The V and J calls here are based on TCRdb, not the publication. The sample table shows fewer than 550,000 distinct CDR3 sequences, and 5.3% are seen once. Approximately 3.5% of the sample comes from the top ten. This clonotype was counted ten times or more. Its antigen is unknown. The sample holds no much larger clone one base away, and base qualities are not on file. The sequenced material came from blood, either unsorted or a sorted T cell fraction (not recorded which). This clonotype was sampled from a male donor with ankylosing spondylitis.

Read as DNA, the sequence is TGCAGTGCCCCCAGGGTACAGGGCCGGGACGAGCAGTACTTC. Protein translation: CSAPRVQGRDEQYF. The chain links TRBV20-1 with TRBJ2-7; the D gene is perhaps TRBD1, from 6 matching bases. Spanning cysteine to phenylalanine, the CDR3 consists of 14 amino acids. The DNA shown is the 42-base CDR3, in frame from base 1. As encoded in the germline V gene (reference sequence), CDR1 is DFQATT while CDR2 is SNEGSKA. V was cut back by 6 bases and J by 5 bases, leaving a gap of 20 bases between them.